These 18 T cell receptor beta chains share one sample of origin, sequenced in a study of T cell responses to AZD1222 COVID-19 vaccine. Data came from immunoSEQ multiplex PCR; TCRdb stores just in-frame clones and leaves some out. The sample contains 100,000 to 120,000 clones, about 90% of which appear only once. The sequenced sample was peripheral blood, obtained 28 days after the second AZD1222 dose. The receptors shown here come from an adult who received the AZD1222 COVID-19 vaccine.

This clone was counted between two and nine times. V usage is TRBV29-1 and J usage is TRBJ2-2; 7 bases are a match to TRBD2. In germline, CDR1 is SQVTM, CDR2 ANQGSEA. The V segment lost 7 bases and the J segment 3 bases; nucleotides outside the gene matches: 5. This CDR3 has 13 residues. The CDR3 coding sequence is TGCAGCGCGGGGGGATGGGACACCGGGGAGCTGTTTTTT. Translated, it gives CSAGGWDTGELFF.

The J gene is TRBJ1-1, the V gene TRBV12-3 or TRBV12-4; D call uncertain. Trimming took 7 bases from V and 1 from J, leaving 7 bases between them. The CDR3 contains 12 residues. The CDR3: CASTLTNTEAFF. DNA of the CDR3: TGTGCCAGCACTTTGACGAACACTGAAGCTTTCTTT.

The J gene is TRBJ1-5, the V gene TRBV24-1, with 7 bases lining up with TRBD1. The CDR3 covers 18 residues. The germline CDR1 and CDR2 sequences are KGHDR and SFDVKD. With V trimmed by 0 bases and J by 0 bases, 7 bases remained unmatched. Here the CDR3 reads CATSDLLGQSYSNQPQHF. The CDR3, as DNA: TGTGCCACCAGTGATTTGCTGGGACAGTCATATAGCAATCAGCCCCAGCATTTT.

The chain couples TRBV11-2 to TRBJ1-5; 7 bases match TRBD1. Germline values: CDR1 SGHAT, CDR2 FQNNGV. CDR3 length: 14 residues. Germline trimming cut 5 bases from V and 4 bases from J; bases unmatched to any gene: 5. The CDR3 bases are TGTGCCAGCAGCGCCGGGACAGCTAATCAGCCCCAGCATTTT. Its protein is CASSAGTANQPQHF.

The genes are TRBV5-1 and TRBJ2-5; D is undetermined. Per germline, CDR1 SGHRS and CDR2 YFSETQ. V lost 4 bases and J 5 bases, leaving 18 bases between the germline ends. The CDR3 extends over 15 amino acids. CDR3 amino acids: CASSLFQAYAETQYF. Written as DNA, the CDR3 is TGCGCCAGCAGCCTCTTTCAGGCGTACGCGGAGACCCAGTACTTC.

The chain links TRBV27 to TRBJ1-2; D gene unclear. This CDR3 comprises 15 residues. Trimming stripped 6 bases from V and 0 bases from J, with 14 bases between. Germline-derived CDR1 and CDR2 are MNHEY and SMNVEV (reference sequence). In DNA form, the CDR3 reads TGTGCCAGCAGCACCCGAGGGATAACTAACTATGGCTACACCTTC. This codes for CASSTRGITNYGYTF.

The CDR3 is CASSSDSTAEAFF. The CDR3 nucleotides are TGTGCCAGCAGCAGCGACAGTACAGCTGAAGCTTTCTTT. The chain carries TRBV6-5 and TRBJ1-1; the D gene is possibly TRBD1 (5 bases). The V gene's germline CDR1 is MNHEY and CDR2 SVGAGI. This CDR3 spans 13 amino acids. V was clipped by 6 bases and J by 6 bases, with 14 bases between them.

The chain carries TRBV6-5 and TRBJ2-5; D may match TRBD1 or TRBD2 (5 bases each). V was shortened by 6 bases and J by 5 bases, with 19 bases between the two germline ends. This CDR3 comprises 15 residues. Germline-derived CDR1 and CDR2 are MNHEY and SVGAGI. Here the CDR3 DNA reads TGTGCCAGCAGCGCCCCGGGACGGACAACGGAGACCCAGTACTTC. Encoded protein: CASSAPGRTTETQYF.

V gene TRBV5-1 combines with J gene TRBJ2-3; D gene unclear. From germline, CDR1 is SGHRS and CDR2 YFSETQ. The CDR3 consists of 14 residues. V was trimmed by 5 bases and J by 1 base, leaving 11 bases between them. Here the CDR3 reads CASSMRGGTDTQYF. In nucleotides, the CDR3 is TGCGCCAGCAGTATGCGTGGCGGCACAGATACGCAGTATTTT.

Written as DNA, the CDR3 is TGTGCCAGCTCACCAAATCCAGGGCAGGGGAACACTGAAGCTTTCTTT. Encoded protein: CASSPNPGQGNTEAFF. This chain connects TRBV18 to TRBJ1-1, with D possibly being TRBD1 (5 bases). Germline CDR1 is KGHSH and CDR2 is LQKENI. CDR3 length equals 16 residues. V was cut by 2 bases and J by 1 base, with 14 bases left in between.

The genes are TRBV10-3 and TRBJ1-2; 8 nucleotides agree with TRBD1. Germline lookup yields CDR1 ENHRY and CDR2 SYGVKD. The junction had 12 bases not matched to a gene; V was cut back by 7 bases and J by 2 bases. CDR3 length: 16 amino acids. The CDR3 here is CAINRMTGDVNYGYTF. DNA for the CDR3: TGTGCCATCAATCGGATGACAGGGGATGTAAACTATGGCTACACCTTC.

In nucleotides, the CDR3 is TGTGCCAGCAGCCCAGACAGGGTTGACTATGGCTACACCTTC. Residues: CASSPDRVDYGYTF. This chain uses TRBV5-4 with TRBJ1-2; 7 bases align to TRBD1. J gave up 3 bases and V 4 bases, and 6 bases lay outside the gene matches. Germline-derived CDR1 and CDR2 are SGHNT and YYREEE (reference sequence). The CDR3 covers 14 residues.

This sequence joins TRBV11-3 and TRBJ2-7; D gene unclear. The CDR3 length is 15 residues. V was pared by 5 bases and J by 0 bases, with 14 bases between. CDR1 SGHNT and CDR2 YENEEA come from the germline V gene. CDR3 sequence: CASSPSLSISYEQYF. DNA for the CDR3: TGTGCCAGCAGCCCATCTTTATCGATCTCCTACGAGCAGTACTTC.

The chain employs TRBV7-3 and TRBJ1-1; perhaps TRBD1 as D (5 bases). The germline V gene encodes CDR1 SGHTA and CDR2 FQGTGA. CDR3 size: 16 residues. Trimming shortened V by 4 bases and J by 5 bases, and 20 bases separated the two germline ends. This CDR3 is CASSSGREKGRTEAFF. CDR3 DNA sequence: TGTGCCAGCAGCTCAGGCAGGGAAAAGGGTCGAACTGAAGCTTTCTTT. The whole variable domain, filled in from reference TRBV7-3 and TRBJ1-1, reads GAGVSQTPSNKVTEKGKYVELRCDPISGHTALYWYRQSLGQGPEFLIYFQGTGAADDSGLPNDRFFAVRPEGSVSTLKIQRTERGDSAVYLCASSSGREKGRTEAFFGQGTRLTVV.

This sequence joins TRBV28 and TRBJ2-7; D may be TRBD1 (5 bases). The CDR3 has 13 amino acids. The V end lost 2 bases, the J end lost 12 bases, and 17 bases lay between the germline ends. Germline loops: CDR1 MDHEN, CDR2 SYDVKM. The CDR3 DNA sequence: TGTGCCAGCAGTTTAGGGGCCCCGAAGACCCCGTACTTC. This translates into CASSLGAPKTPYF.

The rearrangement uses TRBV29-1 and TRBJ2-7, with 8 bases matching TRBD1. Germline CDR1 and CDR2: SQVTM and ANQGSEA. The CDR3 runs 12 residues. Trimming removed 4 bases from V and 3 bases from J; junction bases left unmatched: 2. CDR3 in DNA: TGCAGCGTTGGACAGGGGAGCTACGAGCAGTACTTC. It translates to CSVGQGSYEQYF.

The V gene is TRBV10-3, the J gene TRBJ2-1; TRBD2 aligns across 8 bases. Germline V gene data show CDR1 as ENHRY and CDR2 as SYGVKD. After removal of 6 bases from V and 12 bases from J, the junction contained 10 bases not matched to a gene. The CDR3 consists of 13 residues. The CDR3 DNA is TGTGCCATCAGCCCGACTAGCGCGGACTCGCAGTTCTTC. Residues: CAISPTSADSQFF.

V gene TRBV5-4 combines with J gene TRBJ1-2; weak D call: TRBD1 (5 bases). The length of the CDR3 is 15 residues. Germline V gives CDR1 SGHNT, CDR2 YYREEE (reference sequence). V was pared by 3 bases and J by 8 bases, with 20 bases between. The CDR3 nucleotides are TGTGCCAGCAGCTCCCTCCCCGGGGCGGACCGCGGCTACACCTTC. Protein product: CASSSLPGADRGYTF.